This is a list of T cell receptor beta chains from one sample in a study of blood T cell repertoires in COVID-19. The protocol was immunoSEQ multiplex PCR, while the TCRdb copy is restricted to in-frame clones and leaves out a portion. The repertoire holds a few hundred thousand clones, with approximately 90% as singletons. The sequenced sample was peripheral blood. The receptors derive from a woman aged 45 to 65 with COVID-19, enrolled during active disease. Both conserved end residues are part of each CDR3. The D gene is left open where the match is weak. For some rows the clone size is stated as once, few or many, or as a class when expanded; others skip it.

.	TRBV9	TRBJ1-5	.	CAGPEGVGQPQHF	TGTGCCGGACCCGAGGGCGTGGGGCAGCCCCAGCATTTT
.	TRBV5-1	TRBJ2-7	.	CASSPVPGSSYEQYF	TGCGCCAGCAGCCCGGTTCCGGGATCCTCCTACGAGCAGTACTTC
.	TRBV30	TRBJ1-2	.	CAWSRGIWGYTF	TGTGCCTGGAGTCGGGGGATCTGGGGCTACACCTTC
TRBD2	TRBV4-2	TRBJ2-1	.	CASSQDILAGDEQFF	TGTGCCAGCAGCCAAGATATACTAGCGGGGGATGAGCAGTTCTTC
TRBD1	TRBV23-1	TRBJ1-4	.	CASSRDSTTNEKLFF	TGCGCCAGCAGTCGGGACAGCACAACTAATGAAAAACTGTTTTTT
TRBD2	TRBV3-1/TRBV3-2	TRBJ2-3	once	CASSDWTSRGTDTQYF	TGTGCCAGCAGCGACTGGACTAGTCGGGGCACAGATACGCAGTATTTT
TRBD1	TRBV30	TRBJ1-2	.	CAWSSVRGTSNYGYTF	TGTGCCTGGAGTAGCGTCAGGGGGACAAGTAACTATGGCTACACCTTC
.	TRBV19	TRBJ1-5	few	CASSPGTNRNQPQHF	TGTGCCAGTAGTCCTGGGACAAATCGCAATCAGCCCCAGCATTTT
.	TRBV12-5	TRBJ1-2	.	CASALGLGAYGYTF	TGTGCTAGTGCCCTGGGACTGGGCGCCTATGGCTACACCTTC
.	TRBV5-4	TRBJ1-6	.	CASSLSGRRGYSPLHF	TGTGCCAGCAGCTTGTCCGGTAGGAGGGGTTATTCACCCCTCCACTTT
.	TRBV23-1	TRBJ1-2	.	CASSQVTGGYTF	TGCGCCAGCAGTCAAGTTACAGGCGGCTACACCTTC
TRBD2	TRBV3-1/TRBV3-2	TRBJ2-5	.	CASSQLAVASETQYF	TGTGCCAGCAGCCAACTAGCGGTTGCCTCAGAGACCCAGTACTTC
.	TRBV30	TRBJ1-5	once	CAWSVPSGYSNQPQHF	TGTGCCTGGAGTGTCCCCTCGGGATATAGCAATCAGCCCCAGCATTTT
.	TRBV4-2	TRBJ1-1	once	CASSQDYPPGETEAFF	TGTGCCAGCAGCCAAGATTACCCGCCAGGGGAGACTGAAGCTTTCTTT
.	TRBV2	TRBJ2-3	few	CASSPGEGDTQYF	TGTGCCAGCAGTCCAGGGGAGGGAGATACGCAGTATTTT
TRBD1	TRBV9	TRBJ1-1	.	CASSVGDGTGVGMNTEAFF	TGTGCCAGCAGCGTAGGTGATGGGACAGGGGTAGGCATGAACACTGAAGCTTTCTTT
.	TRBV19	TRBJ2-2	once	CASSIGGGSGELFF	TGTGCCAGTAGTATAGGTGGAGGTAGCGGGGAGCTGTTTTTT
.	TRBV3-1/TRBV3-2	TRBJ2-7	.	CASSQGPVSYEQYF	TGTGCCAGCAGCCAAGGGCCAGTTTCCTACGAGCAGTACTTC
.	TRBV27	TRBJ1-1	.	CASSSLMYQDTEAFF	TGTGCCAGCAGTTCTCTCATGTATCAGGACACTGAAGCTTTCTTT
TRBD2	TRBV5-4	TRBJ2-3	.	CASSRTSGALWDTQYF	TGTGCCAGCAGTAGGACTAGCGGGGCTTTGTGGGATACGCAGTATTTT
.	TRBV7-6	TRBJ2-3	.	CASSSDKALGDTQYF	TGTGCCAGCAGCTCGGACAAGGCCCTGGGGGATACGCAGTATTTT
.	TRBV29-1	TRBJ2-7	.	CSVEGGAASYEQYF	TGCAGCGTTGAAGGTGGGGCTGCATCCTACGAGCAGTACTTC
.	TRBV3-1/TRBV3-2	TRBJ1-4	.	CASSHENKGQLFF	TGTGCCAGCAGCCACGAAAACAAGGGGCAACTGTTTTTT
TRBD2	TRBV7-7	TRBJ2-3	.	CASSLAGGESTQYF	TGTGCCAGCAGCTTAGCGGGAGGGGAAAGTACGCAGTATTTT
.	TRBV18	TRBJ1-4	.	CASSIQGAATNEKLFF	TGTGCCAGCTCAATACAGGGAGCTGCAACTAATGAAAAACTGTTTTTT
.	TRBV11-2	TRBJ2-4	.	CASSLGSGYIQYF	TGTGCCAGCAGCTTAGGGTCAGGATACATTCAGTACTTC
.	TRBV7-8	TRBJ2-6	.	CASSFRGTGANVLTF	TGTGCCAGCAGCTTTAGGGGCACTGGGGCCAACGTCCTGACTTTC
TRBD1	TRBV5-1	TRBJ2-1	.	CASSLGTGGAANEQFF	TGCGCCAGCAGCTTGGGTACAGGGGGCGCGGCCAATGAGCAGTTCTTC
.	TRBV5-1	TRBJ1-1	.	CASSLAVEGAEAFF	TGCGCCAGCAGCTTGGCCGTAGAGGGCGCTGAAGCTTTCTTT
TRBD1	TRBV9	TRBJ1-3	.	CASSTWTGFSGNTIYF	TGTGCCAGCAGCACATGGACAGGCTTCTCTGGAAACACCATATATTTT
.	TRBV5-1	TRBJ1-2	.	CASRPSAREDGYTF	TGCGCCAGCAGACCTTCGGCCAGGGAGGATGGCTACACCTTC
TRBD1	TRBV19	TRBJ1-1	.	CASSLGQMNTEAFF	TGTGCCAGTAGCCTGGGACAGATGAACACTGAAGCTTTCTTT
TRBD2	TRBV3-1/TRBV3-2	TRBJ2-7	.	CASSLGLAEPYEQYF	TGTGCCAGCAGCCTGGGACTAGCGGAGCCCTACGAGCAGTACTTC
TRBD1	TRBV7-2	TRBJ1-1	.	CASSLAGTGNTEAFF	TGTGCCAGCAGCTTAGCGGGGACAGGCAACACTGAAGCTTTCTTT
.	TRBV11-2	TRBJ2-7	.	CASSFQGSTYEQYF	TGTGCCAGCAGCTTTCAGGGTTCAACCTACGAGCAGTACTTC
.	TRBV5-6	TRBJ1-2	.	CASSLAVGGNYGYTF	TGTGCCAGCAGCTTGGCCGTCGGCGGGAACTATGGCTACACCTTC
.	TRBV3-1/TRBV3-2	TRBJ1-6	.	CASSQWTVSYNSPLHF	TGTGCCAGCAGCCAATGGACAGTCTCCTATAATTCACCCCTCCACTTT
TRBD2	TRBV14	TRBJ2-7	.	CASSRVLAGGNYEQYF	TGTGCCAGCAGCCGAGTCTTAGCGGGGGGGAACTACGAGCAGTACTTC
TRBD1	TRBV30	TRBJ2-1	.	CAWVSGTGRVNEQFF	TGTGCCTGGGTATCCGGGACAGGGCGGGTAAATGAGCAGTTCTTC
.	TRBV7-9	TRBJ2-1	few	CASSLAVRGEQFF	TGTGCCAGCAGCTTAGCGGTTCGAGGGGAGCAGTTCTTC
.	TRBV27	TRBJ1-6	.	CASSLIGAPLHF	TGTGCCAGCAGTTTAATCGGGGCACCCCTCCACTTT
TRBD1	TRBV19	TRBJ2-1	once	CASSIVPGQLLVQFF	TGTGCCAGTAGTATAGTTCCGGGACAGCTATTAGTCCAGTTCTTC
.	TRBV3-1/TRBV3-2	TRBJ1-1	.	CASSQGTVNTEAFF	TGTGCCAGCAGCCAAGGGACAGTGAACACTGAAGCTTTCTTT
.	TRBV18	TRBJ2-5	.	CASSPRATIGRETQYF	TGTGCCAGCTCACCACGGGCCACCATAGGGAGGGAGACCCAGTACTTC
.	TRBV9	TRBJ1-3	few	CASSVTGNSGNTIYF	TGTGCCAGCAGCGTAACAGGGAACTCTGGAAACACCATATATTTT
TRBD1	TRBV4-1	TRBJ1-3	.	CASSQGTGAHSGNTIYF	TGCGCCAGCAGCCAGGGAACAGGGGCGCACTCTGGAAACACCATATATTTT
TRBD1	TRBV11-2	TRBJ1-2	.	CASSLGQGNYGYTF	TGTGCCAGCAGCCTTGGACAGGGAAACTATGGCTACACCTTC